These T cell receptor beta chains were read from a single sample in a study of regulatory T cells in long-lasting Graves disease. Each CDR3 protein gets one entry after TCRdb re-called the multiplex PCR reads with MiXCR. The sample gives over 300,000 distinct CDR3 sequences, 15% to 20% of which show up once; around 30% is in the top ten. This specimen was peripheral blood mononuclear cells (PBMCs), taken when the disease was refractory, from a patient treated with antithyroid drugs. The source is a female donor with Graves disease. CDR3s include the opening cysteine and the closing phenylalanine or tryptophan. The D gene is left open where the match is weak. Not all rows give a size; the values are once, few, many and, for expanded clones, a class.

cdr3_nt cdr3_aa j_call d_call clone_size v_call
TGTGCCAGCAGTTCGACAGGGGGCCAGGTTGGGGGCCAAGCTTTCTTT CASSSTGGQVGGQAFF TRBJ1-1 TRBD1 . TRBV6-2/TRBV6-3
TGTGCCAGCAGCGTCCAAGCTAACTATGGCTACACCTTC CASSVQANYGYTF TRBJ1-2 . once TRBV9
TGTGCCAGCAGTCCGAAACCGGGACAGAAGTACGAGCAGTACTTC CASSPKPGQKYEQYF TRBJ2-7 TRBD1 . TRBV28
TGTGCCACCAGCAGAGTAGGGCTTGAAGCTTTCTTT CATSRVGLEAFF TRBJ1-1 . . TRBV15
TGTGCCAGTAGTATAGAAACTTCCTACAATGAGCAGTTCTTC CASSIETSYNEQFF TRBJ2-1 . . TRBV19
TGTGCCAGCAAGGGGGAAAAACTGTTTTTT CASKGEKLFF TRBJ1-4 . many TRBV28
TGTGCCAGCAGTGAAGCAAGACCAGACAGCCTGAACACCGGGGAGCTGTTTTTT CASSEARPDSLNTGELFF TRBJ2-2 . . TRBV6-1
TGTGCCAGCAGCTTCTCGACGGGGAATGAAAAACTGTTTTTT CASSFSTGNEKLFF TRBJ1-4 . few TRBV11-2
TGTGCCATCGGTCCTTACGAGCAGTACTTC CAIGPYEQYF TRBJ2-7 . many TRBV6-1
TGCGCCAGCAGCTTGGCCTCGGCCCCCTACGAGCAGTACTTC CASSLASAPYEQYF TRBJ2-7 . many TRBV5-1
TGCAGTGCTAGAGATGTAGGTGGGGATGGAAACACCATATATTTT CSARDVGGDGNTIYF TRBJ1-3 . . TRBV20-1
TGCGCCAGCAGCTTGGGCTACCTGGGACTAGCGACAACCTACGAGCAGTACTTC CASSLGYLGLATTYEQYF TRBJ2-7 TRBD2 few TRBV5-1
TGTGCCAGCAGTTACACTAGCACACAGGGGGTCTCTGGAAACACCATATATTTT CASSYTSTQGVSGNTIYF TRBJ1-3 TRBD1 . TRBV6-5
TGTGCCAGCAGCCCCTCAGTGGGACAGGTGATTTTT CASSPSVGQVIF TRBJ1-4 TRBD1 few TRBV7-9
TGTGCCAGCAGCTTAGATGGAGATAGAGGAGGACAAGAGACCCAGTACTTC CASSLDGDRGGQETQYF TRBJ2-5 . many TRBV7-8
TGTGCCAGCAGTTTAAGGCCGTCGAACACTGAAGCTTTCTTT CASSLRPSNTEAFF TRBJ1-1 . many TRBV12-3/TRBV12-4
TGTGCCAGCAGTGACGGTGGGGGGGCCACCGGGGAGCTGTTTTTT CASSDGGGATGELFF TRBJ2-2 . many TRBV12-3/TRBV12-4
TGTGCCAGCAGTTACTCGACTGACAGTAATCAGCCCCAGCATTTT CASSYSTDSNQPQHF TRBJ1-5 . . TRBV6-2/TRBV6-3